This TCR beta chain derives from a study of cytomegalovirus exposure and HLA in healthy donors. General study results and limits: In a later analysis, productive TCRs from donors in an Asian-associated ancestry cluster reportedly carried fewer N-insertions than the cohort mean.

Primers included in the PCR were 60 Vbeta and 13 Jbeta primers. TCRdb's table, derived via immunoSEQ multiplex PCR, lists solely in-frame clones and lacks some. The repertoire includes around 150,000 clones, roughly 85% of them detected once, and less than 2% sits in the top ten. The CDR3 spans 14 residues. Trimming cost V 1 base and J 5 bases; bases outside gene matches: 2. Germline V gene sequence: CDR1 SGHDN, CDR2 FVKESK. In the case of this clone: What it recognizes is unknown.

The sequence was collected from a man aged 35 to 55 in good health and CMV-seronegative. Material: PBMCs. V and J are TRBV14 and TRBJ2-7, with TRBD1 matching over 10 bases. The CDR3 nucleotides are TGTGCCAGCAGCCAAGTCGACAGGGGGCACGAGCAGTACTTC. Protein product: CASSQVDRGHEQYF.